The text below deals with one T cell receptor (beta chain). Libraries were prepared by immunoSEQ multiplex PCR; TCRdb keeps only in-frame clonotypes and omits some of them. The table lists nearly 110,000 clones, about 92% of them singletons. The germline V gene has CDR1 SGHRS and CDR2 YFSETQ. With 4 bases clipped from V and 9 bases from J, the junction kept 6 bases outside the gene matches. This CDR3 is built from 15 residues. The sample comes from a study of T cell responses to AZD1222 COVID-19 vaccine. Material: peripheral blood, obtained 28 days after the second AZD1222 dose. The chain recombines TRBV5-1 with TRBJ2-1, with 14 bases matching TRBD2. This receptor was obtained from an adult who received the AZD1222 COVID-19 vaccine. The CDR3 DNA reads as TGCGCCAGCAGCCTGGGACTAGCGGGGGCCGGTGAGCAGTTCTTC. It encodes CASSLGLAGAGEQFF. Together with reference TRBV5-1 and TRBJ2-1, the CDR3 gives the full variable domain: KAGVTQTPRYLIKTRGQQVTLSCSPISGHRSVSWYQQTPGQGLQFLFEYFSETQRNKGNFPGRFSGRQFSNSRSEMNVSTLELGDSALYLCASSLGLAGAGEQFFGPGTRLTVL.